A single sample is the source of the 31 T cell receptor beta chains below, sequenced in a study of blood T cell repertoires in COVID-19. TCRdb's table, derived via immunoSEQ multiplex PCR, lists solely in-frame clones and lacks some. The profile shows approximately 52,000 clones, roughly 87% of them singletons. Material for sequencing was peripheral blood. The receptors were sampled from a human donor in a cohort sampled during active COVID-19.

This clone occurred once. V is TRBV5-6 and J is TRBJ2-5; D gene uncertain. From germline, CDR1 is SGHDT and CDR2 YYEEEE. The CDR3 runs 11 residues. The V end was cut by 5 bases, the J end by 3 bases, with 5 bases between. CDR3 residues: CASSSKETQYF. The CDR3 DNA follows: TGTGCCAGCAGTTCTAAAGAGACCCAGTACTTC.

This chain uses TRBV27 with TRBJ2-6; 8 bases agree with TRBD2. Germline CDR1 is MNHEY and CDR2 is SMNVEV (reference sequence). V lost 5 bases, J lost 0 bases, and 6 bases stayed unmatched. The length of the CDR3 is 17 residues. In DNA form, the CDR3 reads TGTGCCAGCAGTACGGGGGGGAAGAGCTCTGGGGCCAACGTCCTGACTTTC. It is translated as CASSTGGKSSGANVLTF.

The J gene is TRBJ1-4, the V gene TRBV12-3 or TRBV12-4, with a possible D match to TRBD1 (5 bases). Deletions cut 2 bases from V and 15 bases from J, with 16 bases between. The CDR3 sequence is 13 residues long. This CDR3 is CASSLKVEGAMFF. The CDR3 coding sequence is TGTGCCAGCAGTTTAAAGGTGGAAGGGGCTATGTTTTTT.

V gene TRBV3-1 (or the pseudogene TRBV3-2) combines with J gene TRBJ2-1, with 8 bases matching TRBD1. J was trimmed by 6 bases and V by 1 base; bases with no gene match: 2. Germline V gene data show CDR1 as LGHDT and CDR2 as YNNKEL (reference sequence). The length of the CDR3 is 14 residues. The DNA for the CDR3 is TGTGCCAGCAGCCAAGGGACAGGGTCCAATGAGCAGTTCTTC. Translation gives CASSQGTGSNEQFF.

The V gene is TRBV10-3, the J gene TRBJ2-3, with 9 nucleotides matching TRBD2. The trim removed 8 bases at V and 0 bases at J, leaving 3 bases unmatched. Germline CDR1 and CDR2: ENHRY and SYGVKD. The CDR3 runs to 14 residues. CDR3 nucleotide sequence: TGTGCCATCGGCACTAGCGGGAGCACAGATACGCAGTATTTT. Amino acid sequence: CAIGTSGSTDTQYF.

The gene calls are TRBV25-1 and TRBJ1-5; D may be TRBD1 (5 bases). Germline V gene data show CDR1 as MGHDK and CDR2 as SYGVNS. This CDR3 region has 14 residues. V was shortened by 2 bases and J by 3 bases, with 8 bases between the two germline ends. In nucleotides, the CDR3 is TGTGCCAGCAGTGAACAGGGAATCAATCAGCCCCAGCATTTT. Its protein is CASSEQGINQPQHF.

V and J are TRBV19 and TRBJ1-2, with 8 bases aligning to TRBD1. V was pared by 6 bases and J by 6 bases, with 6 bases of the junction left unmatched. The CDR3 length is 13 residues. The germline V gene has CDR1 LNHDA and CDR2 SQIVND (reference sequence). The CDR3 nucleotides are TGTGCCAGTAGACCCCCAGGGGGCGATGGCTACACCTTC. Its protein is CASRPPGGDGYTF.

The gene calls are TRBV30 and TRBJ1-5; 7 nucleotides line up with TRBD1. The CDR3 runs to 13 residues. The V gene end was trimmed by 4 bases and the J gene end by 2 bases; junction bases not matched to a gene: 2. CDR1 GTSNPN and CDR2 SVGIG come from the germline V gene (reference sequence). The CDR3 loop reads CAWNGQGNQPQHF. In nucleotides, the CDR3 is TGTGCCTGGAACGGACAGGGCAATCAGCCCCAGCATTTT.

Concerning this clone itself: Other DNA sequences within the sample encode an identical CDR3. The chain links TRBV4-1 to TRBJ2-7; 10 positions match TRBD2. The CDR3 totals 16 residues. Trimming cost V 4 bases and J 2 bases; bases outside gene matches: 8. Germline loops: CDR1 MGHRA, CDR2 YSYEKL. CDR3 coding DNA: TGCGCCAGCAGCCCCACCCCTAGCGGGAGAGCCTACGAGCAGTACTTC. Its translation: CASSPTPSGRAYEQYF.

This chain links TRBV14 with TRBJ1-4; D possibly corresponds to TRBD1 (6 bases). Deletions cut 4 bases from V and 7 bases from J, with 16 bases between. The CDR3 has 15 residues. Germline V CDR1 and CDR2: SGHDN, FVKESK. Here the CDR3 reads CASSPLGGSGEKLFF. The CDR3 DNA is TGTGCCAGCAGCCCCTTAGGGGGTTCGGGTGAAAAACTGTTTTTT.

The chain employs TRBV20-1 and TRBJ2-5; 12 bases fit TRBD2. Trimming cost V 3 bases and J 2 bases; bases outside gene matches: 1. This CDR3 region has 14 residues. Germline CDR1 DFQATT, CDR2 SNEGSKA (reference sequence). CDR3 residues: CSASTSGRQETQYF. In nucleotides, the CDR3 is TGCAGTGCTAGTACTAGCGGGAGGCAAGAGACCCAGTACTTC.

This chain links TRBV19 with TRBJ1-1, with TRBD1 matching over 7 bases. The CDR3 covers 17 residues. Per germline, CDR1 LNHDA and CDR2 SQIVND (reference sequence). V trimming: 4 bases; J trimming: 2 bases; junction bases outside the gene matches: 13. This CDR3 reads CASSKGQPLLLNTEAFF. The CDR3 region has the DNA TGTGCCAGTAGTAAGGGACAGCCCCTCCTATTAAACACTGAAGCTTTCTTT.

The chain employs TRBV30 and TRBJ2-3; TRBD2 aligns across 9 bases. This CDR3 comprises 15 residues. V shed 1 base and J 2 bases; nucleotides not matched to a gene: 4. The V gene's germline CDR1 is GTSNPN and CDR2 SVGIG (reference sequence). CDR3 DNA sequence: TGTGCCTGGAGTGCTCTAGCGGGAAACACAGATACGCAGTATTTT. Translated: CAWSALAGNTDTQYF.

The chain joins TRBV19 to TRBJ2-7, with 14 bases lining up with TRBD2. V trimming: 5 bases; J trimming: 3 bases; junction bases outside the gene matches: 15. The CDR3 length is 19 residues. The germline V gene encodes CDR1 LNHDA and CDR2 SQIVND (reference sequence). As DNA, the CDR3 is TGTGCCAGTAGTCAGAGGACTAGCGGGAGGAAATTAGTAGGCTACGAGCAGTACTTC. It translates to CASSQRTSGRKLVGYEQYF.

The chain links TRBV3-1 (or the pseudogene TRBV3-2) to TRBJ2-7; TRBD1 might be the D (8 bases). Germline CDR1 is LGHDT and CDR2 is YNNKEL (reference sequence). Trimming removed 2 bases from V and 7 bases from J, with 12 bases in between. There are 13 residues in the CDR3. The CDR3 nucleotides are TGTGCCAGCAGCCAAACAGGGGGGGAAGAGCAGTACTTC. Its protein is CASSQTGGEEQYF.

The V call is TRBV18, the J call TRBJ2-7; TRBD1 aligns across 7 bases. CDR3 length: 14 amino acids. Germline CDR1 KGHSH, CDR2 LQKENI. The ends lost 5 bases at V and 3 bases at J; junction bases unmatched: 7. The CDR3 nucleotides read TGTGCCAGCTCAGTACAGGGGAGCTACTACGAGCAGTACTTC. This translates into CASSVQGSYYEQYF.

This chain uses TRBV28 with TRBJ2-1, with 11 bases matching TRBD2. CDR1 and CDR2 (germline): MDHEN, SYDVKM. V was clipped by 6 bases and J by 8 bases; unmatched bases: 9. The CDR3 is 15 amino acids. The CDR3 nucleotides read TGTGCCAGCAGACCAAGTAGCGGGAGGGCCGATGAGCAGTTCTTC. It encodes CASRPSSGRADEQFF.

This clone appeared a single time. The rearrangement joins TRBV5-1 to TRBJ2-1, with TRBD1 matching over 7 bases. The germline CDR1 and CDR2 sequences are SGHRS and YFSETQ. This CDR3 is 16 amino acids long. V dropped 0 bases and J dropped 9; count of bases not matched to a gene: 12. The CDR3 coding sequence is TGCGCCAGCAGCTTGGCCCCGACAGGGACGTCAGGTGAGCAGTTCTTC. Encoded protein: CASSLAPTGTSGEQFF.

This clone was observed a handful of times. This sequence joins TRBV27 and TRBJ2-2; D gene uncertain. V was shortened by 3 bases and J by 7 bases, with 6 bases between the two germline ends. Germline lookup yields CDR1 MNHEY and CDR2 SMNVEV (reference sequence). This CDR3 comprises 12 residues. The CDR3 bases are TGTGCCAGCAGTTTGGAGAGCGGGGAGCTGTTTTTT. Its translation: CASSLESGELFF.

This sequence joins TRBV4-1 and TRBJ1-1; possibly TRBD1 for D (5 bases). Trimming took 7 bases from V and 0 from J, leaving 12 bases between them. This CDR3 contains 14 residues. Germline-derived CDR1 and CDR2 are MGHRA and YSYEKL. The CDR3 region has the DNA TGCGCCAGCACGAAGGAGGGGTTGAACACTGAAGCTTTCTTT. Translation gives CASTKEGLNTEAFF.

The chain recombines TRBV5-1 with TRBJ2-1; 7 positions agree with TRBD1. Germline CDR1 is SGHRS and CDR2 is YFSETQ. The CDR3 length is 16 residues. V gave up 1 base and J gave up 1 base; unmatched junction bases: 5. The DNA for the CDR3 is TGCGCCAGCAGCTTGTATGAGGGACAGTCCTACAATGAGCAGTTCTTC. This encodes CASSLYEGQSYNEQFF.

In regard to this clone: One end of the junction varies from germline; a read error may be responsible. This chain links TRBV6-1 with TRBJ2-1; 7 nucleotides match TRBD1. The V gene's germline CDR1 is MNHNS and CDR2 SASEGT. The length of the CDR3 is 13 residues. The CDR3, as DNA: TGTGCCAGCCGTGACAGGGAATACAATGAGCAGTTCTTC. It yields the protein CASRDREYNEQFF.

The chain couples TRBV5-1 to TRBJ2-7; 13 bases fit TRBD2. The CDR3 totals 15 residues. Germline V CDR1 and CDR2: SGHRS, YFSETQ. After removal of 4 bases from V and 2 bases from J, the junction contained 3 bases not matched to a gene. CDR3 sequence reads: CASSPGLAGPYEQYF. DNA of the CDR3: TGCGCCAGCAGCCCGGGACTAGCGGGACCCTACGAGCAGTACTTC.

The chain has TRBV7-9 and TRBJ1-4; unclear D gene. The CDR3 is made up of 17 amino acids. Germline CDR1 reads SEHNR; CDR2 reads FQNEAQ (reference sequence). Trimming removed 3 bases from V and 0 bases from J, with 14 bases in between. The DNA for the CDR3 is TGTGCCAGCAGCTTCCCTGAGATTTTCTCAACTAATGAAAAACTGTTTTTT. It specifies CASSFPEIFSTNEKLFF.

The CDR3 protein is CASSLGGFWQGKPQYF. The CDR3 DNA reads TGTGCCAGCAGCTTAGGGGGCTTTTGGCAGGGGAAACCTCAGTACTTC. This rearrangement joins TRBV7-6 to TRBJ2-7; tentative D call: TRBD1 (6 bases). Germline V gene data show CDR1 as SGHVS and CDR2 as FNYEAQ. Trimming pared 1 base from V and 10 bases from J, leaving 23 bases between. The CDR3 contains 16 residues.

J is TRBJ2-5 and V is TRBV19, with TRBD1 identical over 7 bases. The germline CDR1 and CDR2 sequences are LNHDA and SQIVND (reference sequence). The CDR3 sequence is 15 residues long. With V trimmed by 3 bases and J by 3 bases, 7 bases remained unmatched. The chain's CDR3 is CASSIGAGGKETQYF. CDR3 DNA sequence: TGTGCCAGTAGTATTGGGGCAGGGGGTAAAGAGACCCAGTACTTC.

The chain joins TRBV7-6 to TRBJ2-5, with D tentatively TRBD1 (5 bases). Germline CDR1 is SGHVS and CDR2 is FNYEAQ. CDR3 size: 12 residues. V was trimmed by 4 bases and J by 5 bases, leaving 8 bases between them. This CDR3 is CASSSSGETQYF. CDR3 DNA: TGTGCCAGCAGCTCCTCAGGGGAGACCCAGTACTTC.

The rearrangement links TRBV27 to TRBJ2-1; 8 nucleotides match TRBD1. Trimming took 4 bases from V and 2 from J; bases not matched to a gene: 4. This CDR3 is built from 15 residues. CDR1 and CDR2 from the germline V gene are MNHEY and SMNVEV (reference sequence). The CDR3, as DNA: TGTGCCAGCAGTTCCCCGGGACAGGCCTACAATGAGCAGTTCTTC. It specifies CASSSPGQAYNEQFF.

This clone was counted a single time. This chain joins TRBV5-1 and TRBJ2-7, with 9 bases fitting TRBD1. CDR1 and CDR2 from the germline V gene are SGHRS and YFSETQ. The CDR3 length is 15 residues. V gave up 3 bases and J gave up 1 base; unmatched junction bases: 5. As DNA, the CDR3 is TGCGCCAGCAGCTGGACAGGGGCAGGGTCCTACGAGCAGTACTTC. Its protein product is CASSWTGAGSYEQYF.

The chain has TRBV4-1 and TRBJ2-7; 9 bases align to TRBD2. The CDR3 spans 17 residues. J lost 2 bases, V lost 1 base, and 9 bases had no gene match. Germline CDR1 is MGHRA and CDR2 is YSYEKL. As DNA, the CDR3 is TGCGCCAGCAGCCAAGTTTATAGCGGGGGAACCGCCTACGAGCAGTACTTC. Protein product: CASSQVYSGGTAYEQYF.

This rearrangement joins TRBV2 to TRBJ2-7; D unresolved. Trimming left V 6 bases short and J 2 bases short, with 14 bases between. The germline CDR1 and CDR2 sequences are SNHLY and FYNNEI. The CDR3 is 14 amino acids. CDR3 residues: CASRPAIVAYEQYF. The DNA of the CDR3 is TGTGCCAGCAGGCCTGCCATTGTAGCCTACGAGCAGTACTTC.